The entry that follows covers one T cell receptor beta chain sequence. Its antigen is unknown. This specimen comes from a study of vaccination effects on CD4 cells after COVID-19. Study-wide background: Post-vaccine specimens were collected at a median of 72 days following the second dose. Regarding the study as a whole: Long after vaccination, the clones induced by infection and by vaccine shrank markedly in size.

Antigen-specific CD4+ T cells were expanded with viral peptide pools in the ViraFEST assay before sequencing. Following culture for around 9 days, CD4+ T cells were isolated. Sometime from March through December 2020, the person acquired a SARS-CoV-2 infection that PCR confirmed. Each participant received a vaccine that was either BNT162b2 or mRNA-1273, given as two doses. It was on days 3 and 7 that half the medium was replaced with IL-2 medium. The assay was immunoSEQ multiplex PCR, and TCRdb's table has in-frame clones only and misses some. In the table there are fewer than 15,000 clones, roughly 66% of which are singletons. The trim removed 0 bases at V and 11 bases at J, leaving 11 bases unmatched. This CDR3 spans 15 amino acids. CDR1 and CDR2 (germline): SQVTM, ANQGSEA.

The origin of this receptor is a human donor who had a prior SARS-CoV-2 infection. Sequencing used CD4+ T cells from PBMCs cultured with HCoV-NL63 spike peptides, obtained after COVID-19 vaccination. The chain recombines TRBV29-1 with TRBJ2-1; TRBD2 matches at 9 bases. The CDR3 loop reads CSVEDRREGIGKQFF. In DNA, the CDR3 is TGCAGCGTTGAAGACAGGCGGGAGGGGATCGGGAAGCAGTTCTTC.